This record looks at one T cell receptor (beta chain) sequence and its context. Antigen unknown. TCRdb ran MiXCR on the 5' RACE reads and lists one entry per CDR3 protein. The data hold about 320,000 distinct CDR3 sequences, with approximately 12% observed a single time. This specimen belongs to a study of T cells after yellow fever vaccination. The CDR3 runs to 14 residues. V was shortened by 5 bases and J by 8 bases, with 18 bases between the two germline ends. Study-level findings and limits: Among primary-vaccination clones, most reappeared after the booster, at 96% for CD4 and around 91% for CD8.

This clonotype was sampled from a man younger than 35 who received the YFV17D yellow fever vaccine. The chain has TRBV12-3 or TRBV12-4 and TRBJ1-2; D is ambiguous. This sample comprised CD4+ T cells sorted from PBMCs, obtained 15 days after the yellow fever booster vaccination. The CDR3 region has the DNA TGTGCCAGCAGTACGGGTTTTTGGGCCGGGGGCTACACCTTC. It specifies CASSTGFWAGGYTF.